This TCR beta chain was found in a study of naive and memory T cell subsets. Study findings and constraints: The power law exponent of TCR abundance differed between naive and memory cells. Possibly reflecting memory cells re-expressing CD45RA, a few larger clonotypes occurred in naive repertoires, especially CD8. Gini index rose across naive, CM, EM and EMRA in CD4 and CD8.

An equimolar mix of two oligonucleotides served as the beta constant-region primer for TRBC1 and TRBC2. Ligated cDNA was amplified by four rounds of PCR with nested alpha and beta constant-region primers and SP2. A 12-nucleotide UMI and the SP2 primer were added to the cDNA 3' end by oligonucleotide ligation. TCRdb re-derived calls from the UMI-ligation and nested PCR reads in MiXCR, one entry per CDR3 protein. The sample yields over 130,000 distinct CDR3 sequences, about 20% seen once. The CDR3 runs 15 residues. In germline, CDR1 is MNHEY, CDR2 SMNVEV (reference sequence). V gave up 1 base and J gave up 7 bases, with 14 bases separating them. Details on this clonotype: What it recognizes is unknown.

V gene TRBV27 combines with J gene TRBJ2-1, with no clear D. Material for sequencing was naive CD8+ T cells from blood. The receptor comes from a human donor in good health. Here the CDR3 reads CASSLLTPLQNEQFF. The CDR3 nucleotides read TGTGCCAGCAGTTTATTGACCCCCCTCCAAAATGAGCAGTTCTTC.